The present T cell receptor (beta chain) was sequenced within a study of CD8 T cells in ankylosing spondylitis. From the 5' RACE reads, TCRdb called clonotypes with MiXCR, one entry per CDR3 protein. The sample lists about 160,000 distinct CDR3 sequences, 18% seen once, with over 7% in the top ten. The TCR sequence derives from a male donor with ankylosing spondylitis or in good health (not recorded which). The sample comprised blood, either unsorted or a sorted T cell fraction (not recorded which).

CDR3 nucleotide sequence: TGTGCCATCAGTCCACCGGACACCGGGGAGCTGTTTTTT. This gives the protein CAISPPDTGELFF. The chain employs TRBV10-3 and TRBJ2-2; D unclear. The CDR3 runs to 13 residues. The germline gives CDR1 ENHRY, CDR2 SYGVKD. Deletions cut 5 bases from V and 3 bases from J, with 7 bases between.